These 13 T cell receptor beta chains were all obtained from the same sample, sequenced in a study of PD-L1 blockade in urothelial cancer. Method: immunoSEQ multiplex PCR; TCRdb's copy keeps in-frame clones and lacks some. Of 35,000 to 50,000 clones detected, more than 75% appear once; the ten largest clones hold 16%. Indicated time point: pretreatment peripheral blood. The sequences come from PBMCs, collected around atezolizumab (anti-PD-L1) treatment. The receptors derive from a man aged 55 to 69 with urothelial cancer.

The chain has TRBV7-9 and TRBJ2-7, with D possibly matching TRBD1 (6 bases). CDR3 length: 18 residues. Germline CDR1 and CDR2: SEHNR and FQNEAQ (reference sequence). Trimming removed 10 bases from V and 1 base from J, with 29 bases in between. As DNA, the CDR3 is TGTGCCAACCCGCAACCTGAGGGAACAGGGAAATTTTCCTACGAGCAGTACTTC. Amino acid sequence: CANPQPEGTGKFSYEQYF. The whole variable domain, filled in from reference TRBV7-9 and TRBJ2-7, reads DTGVSQNPRHKITKRGQNVTFRCDPISEHNRLYWYRQTLGQGPEFLTYFQNEAQLEKSRLLSDRFSAERPKGSFSTLEIQRTEQGDSAMYLCANPQPEGTGKFSYEQYFGPGTRLTVT.

The genes are TRBV27 and TRBJ1-2; 7 bases align to TRBD1. CDR1 and CDR2 (germline): MNHEY, SMNVEV (reference sequence). CDR3 length: 14 amino acids. The V and J ends lost 5 bases and 3 bases, in that order; junction bases with no gene match: 6. CDR3 region: CASSPRGTDYGYTF. For the CDR3, the DNA is TGTGCCAGCAGTCCCAGAGGGACAGACTATGGCTACACCTTC.

The rearrangement joins TRBV10-2 to TRBJ2-4; 9 nucleotides agree with TRBD2. This CDR3 contains 16 residues. After removal of 5 bases from V and 4 bases from J, the junction contained 9 bases not matched to a gene. Germline V CDR1 and CDR2: WSHSY, SAAADI. DNA of the CDR3: TGCGCCAGCAGTTATAGCGGGAGACACCTTAAAAACATTCAGTACTTC. This codes for CASSYSGRHLKNIQYF.

Only a few counts were recorded for this clone. V is TRBV19 and J is TRBJ2-5, with a tentative D call TRBD2 (6 bases). Deletions cut 5 bases from V and 5 bases from J, with 6 bases between. In germline, CDR1 is LNHDA, CDR2 SQIVND (reference sequence). The CDR3 consists of 11 residues. This CDR3 is CASSGGETQYF. CDR3 coding DNA: TGTGCCAGTAGTGGGGGGGAGACCCAGTACTTC.

This clone was detected a few times. CDR3 residues: CASSLSGAGSPLHF. CDR3 DNA sequence: TGTGCCAGCAGCTTATCAGGGGCTGGGTCACCCCTCCACTTT. The chain carries TRBV11-3 and TRBJ1-6; D possibly corresponds to TRBD1 (6 bases). Germline CDR1 and CDR2: SGHNT and YENEEA. V was shortened by 2 bases and J by 10 bases, with 12 bases between the two germline ends. This CDR3 has 14 residues.

The chain is built from TRBV6-5 and TRBJ2-2; 12 bases are a match to TRBD2. Germline V CDR1 and CDR2: MNHEY, SVGAGI. V was pared by 6 bases and J by 5 bases, with 4 bases of the junction left unmatched. This CDR3 comprises 15 residues. CDR3 coding DNA: TGTGCCAGCAGCCTAGCGGGAGGGCGGACCGGGGAGCTGTTTTTT. Protein sequence: CASSLAGGRTGELFF.

V gene TRBV29-1 combines with J gene TRBJ2-3; a weak D match, TRBD2 (5 bases). V was trimmed by 1 base and J by 4 bases, leaving 18 bases between them. The CDR3 covers 16 residues. Germline loops: CDR1 SQVTM, CDR2 ANQGSEA. The CDR3 loop is CSVEGPPGDSADTQYF. Written as DNA, the CDR3 is TGCAGCGTTGAAGGTCCCCCCGGGGATTCGGCAGATACGCAGTATTTT.

This clone has only a few counts. J is TRBJ1-5 and V is TRBV28; 7 bases are shared with TRBD1. CDR3 size: 13 residues. Germline V CDR1 and CDR2: MDHEN, SYDVKM. V shed 6 bases, J shed 8 bases, and the junction held 7 bases outside the gene matches. The CDR3: CASSSRQGEPQHF. The DNA for the CDR3 is TGTGCCAGCAGCTCCCGACAGGGTGAGCCCCAGCATTTT.

The rearrangement joins TRBV5-8 to TRBJ1-2; D perhaps matches TRBD1 (5 bases). V was cut by 4 bases and J by 4 bases, with 17 bases left in between. This CDR3 comprises 15 residues. Germline values: CDR1 SGHTS, CDR2 YDEGEE. In DNA form, the CDR3 reads TGTGCCAGCAGCGCCACCCAGACAGTATCCTATGGCTACACCTTC. Translated: CASSATQTVSYGYTF.

V and J are TRBV30 and TRBJ1-4, with 12 positions matching TRBD1. The V and J ends lost 2 bases and 8 bases, in that order; junction bases with no gene match: 12. The germline gives CDR1 GTSNPN, CDR2 SVGIG (reference sequence). The CDR3 contains 17 residues. In DNA form, the CDR3 reads TGTGCCTGGAGTTTCCCGGGACAGGGGGCCGATGGGGAAAAACTGTTTTTT. Protein: CAWSFPGQGADGEKLFF.

The chain links TRBV5-3 to TRBJ2-3; D may be TRBD1 (6 bases). TRBV5-3 counts as an open reading frame of uncertain function. This CDR3 is built from 17 residues. The germline V and J ends were trimmed by 0 bases and 1 base, with 15 bases remaining between them. The CDR3 coding sequence is TGTGCCAGAAGCTTGGGGGACAAGGGGCTTCGCACAGATACGCAGTATTTT. Amino acid sequence: CARSLGDKGLRTDTQYF.

The rearrangement links TRBV29-1 to TRBJ2-3; the D gene is possibly TRBD2 (5 bases). The CDR3 loop spans 15 amino acids. V was cut by 6 bases and J by 3 bases, with 19 bases left in between. CDR1 is SQVTM and CDR2 is ANQGSEA in the germline V gene. The CDR3 here is CSVYSSQVVTDTQYF. The CDR3 region has the DNA TGCAGCGTCTACTCTAGCCAGGTAGTGACAGATACGCAGTATTTT.

This clone was seen only a few times. The rearrangement uses TRBV6-1 and TRBJ1-2; TRBD1 matches at 9 bases. The CDR3 has 15 residues. V was clipped by 3 bases and J by 2 bases; unmatched bases: 4. The V gene's germline CDR1 is MNHNS and CDR2 SASEGT. The CDR3 protein is CASSDGQGRNYGYTF. The CDR3 DNA is TGTGCCAGCAGTGACGGACAGGGGAGAAACTATGGCTACACCTTC.